The entry below gives a single TCR beta chain sequence along with its context. The CDR3 has 15 amino acids. V was clipped by 2 bases and J by 8 bases, with 15 bases between them. Germline CDR1 is SGHTA and CDR2 is FQGNSA. These data originate in a study of blood T cell repertoires in COVID-19. About the study: Acute-phase and convalescent COVID-19 samples originated in the United States, Italy and Spain. In each case, the material was cDNA or gDNA derived from T cells, B-cell-depleted T cells, or PBMCs.

Source study methods: Estimation of nucleated cell counts relied on the amplification of reference gene primers. The method was immunoSEQ multiplex PCR; TCRdb's version includes in-frame clones alone and lacks a portion of them. V and J calls and clone size are as listed in that table; D and trimming were resolved from the DNA. Of 200,000 to 300,000 clones listed, approximately 90% are singletons. The chain employs TRBV7-2 and TRBJ1-4; D is ambiguous. This receptor was identified in a man aged 18 to 29 with active or convalescent COVID-19. Specimen: peripheral blood. As DNA, the CDR3 is TGTGCCAGCAGCTTAATCCGGGGAGGGTCGGAAAAACTGTTTTTT. It is translated as CASSLIRGGSEKLFF. The full variable domain, in which reference TRBV7-2 and TRBJ1-4 provide the parts outside the CDR3, is GAGVSQSPSNKVTEKGKDVELRCDPISGHTALYWYRQSLGQGLEFLIYFQGNSAPDKSGLPSDRFSAERTGGSVSTLTIQRTQQEDSAVYLCASSLIRGGSEKLFFGSGTQLSVL.